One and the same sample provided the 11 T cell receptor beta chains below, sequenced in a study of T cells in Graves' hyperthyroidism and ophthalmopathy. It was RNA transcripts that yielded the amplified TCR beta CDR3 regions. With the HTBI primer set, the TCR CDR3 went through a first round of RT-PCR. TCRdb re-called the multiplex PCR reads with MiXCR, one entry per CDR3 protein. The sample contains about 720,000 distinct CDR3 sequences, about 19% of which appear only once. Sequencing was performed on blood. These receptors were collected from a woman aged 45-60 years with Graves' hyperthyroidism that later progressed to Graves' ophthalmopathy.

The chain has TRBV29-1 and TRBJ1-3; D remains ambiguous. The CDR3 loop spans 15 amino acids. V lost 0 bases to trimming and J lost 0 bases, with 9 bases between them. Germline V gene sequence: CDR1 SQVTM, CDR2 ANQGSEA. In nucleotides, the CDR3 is TGCAGCGTTGAAGATCCGGGTAGCTCTGGAAACACCATATATTTT. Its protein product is CSVEDPGSSGNTIYF.

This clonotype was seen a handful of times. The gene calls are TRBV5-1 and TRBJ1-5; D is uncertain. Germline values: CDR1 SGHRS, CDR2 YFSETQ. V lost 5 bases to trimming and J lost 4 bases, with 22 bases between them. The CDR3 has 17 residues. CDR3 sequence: CASRGHRSKISNQPQHF. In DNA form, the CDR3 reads TGCGCCAGCAGGGGCCACAGATCCAAGATCTCTAATCAGCCCCAGCATTTT.

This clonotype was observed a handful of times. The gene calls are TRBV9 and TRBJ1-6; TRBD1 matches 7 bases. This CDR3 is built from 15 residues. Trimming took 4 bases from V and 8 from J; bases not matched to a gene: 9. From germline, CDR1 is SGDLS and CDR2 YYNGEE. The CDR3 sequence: CASSYDRAPDSPLHF. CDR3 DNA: TGTGCCAGCAGCTACGACAGGGCCCCTGATTCACCCCTCCACTTT.

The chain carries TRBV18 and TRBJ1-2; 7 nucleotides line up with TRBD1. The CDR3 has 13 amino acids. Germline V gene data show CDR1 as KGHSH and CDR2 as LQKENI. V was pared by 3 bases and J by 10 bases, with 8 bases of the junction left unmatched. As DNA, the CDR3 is TGTGCCAGCTCACCCAAGACAGGGATGGCCTACACCTTC. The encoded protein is CASSPKTGMAYTF.

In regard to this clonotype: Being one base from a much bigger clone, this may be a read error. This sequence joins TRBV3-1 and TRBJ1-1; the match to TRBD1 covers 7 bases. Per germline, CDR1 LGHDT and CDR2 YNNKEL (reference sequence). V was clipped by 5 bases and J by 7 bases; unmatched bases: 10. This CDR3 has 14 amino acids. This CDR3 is CASSNTGVTIEAFF. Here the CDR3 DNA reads TGTGCCAGCAGCAACACAGGGGTTACCATTGAAGCTTTCTTT.

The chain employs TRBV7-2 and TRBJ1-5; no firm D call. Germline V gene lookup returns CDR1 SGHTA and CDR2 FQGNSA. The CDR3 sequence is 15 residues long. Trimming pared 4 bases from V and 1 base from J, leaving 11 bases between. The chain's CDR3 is CASSSVAGSNQPQHF. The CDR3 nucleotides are TGTGCCAGCAGCTCAGTGGCAGGAAGCAATCAGCCCCAGCATTTT.

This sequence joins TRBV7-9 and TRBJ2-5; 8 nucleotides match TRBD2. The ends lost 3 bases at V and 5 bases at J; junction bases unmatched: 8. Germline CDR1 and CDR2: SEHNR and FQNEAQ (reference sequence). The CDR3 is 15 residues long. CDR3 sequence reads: CASSLPSGGDETQYF. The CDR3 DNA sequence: TGTGCCAGCAGCTTGCCCAGCGGGGGTGACGAGACCCAGTACTTC.

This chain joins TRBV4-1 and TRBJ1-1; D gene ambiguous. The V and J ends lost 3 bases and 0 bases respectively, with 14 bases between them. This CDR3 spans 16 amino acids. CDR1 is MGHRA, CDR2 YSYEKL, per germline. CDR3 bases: TGCGCCAGCAGCCAGAAACAAAGCCAGTTGAACACTGAAGCTTTCTTT. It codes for CASSQKQSQLNTEAFF.

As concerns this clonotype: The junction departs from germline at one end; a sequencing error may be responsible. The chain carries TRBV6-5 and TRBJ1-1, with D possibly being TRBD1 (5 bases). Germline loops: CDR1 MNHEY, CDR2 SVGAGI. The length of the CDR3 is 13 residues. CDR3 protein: CASSDSSGTQAFF. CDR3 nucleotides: TGTGCCAGCAGTGACTCGTCCGGGACGCAAGCTTTCTTT.

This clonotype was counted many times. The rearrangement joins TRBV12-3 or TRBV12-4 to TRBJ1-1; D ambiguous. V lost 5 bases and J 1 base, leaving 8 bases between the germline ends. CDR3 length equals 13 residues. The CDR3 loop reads CASSITANTEAFF. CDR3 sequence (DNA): TGTGCCAGCAGTATAACAGCGAACACTGAAGCTTTCTTT.

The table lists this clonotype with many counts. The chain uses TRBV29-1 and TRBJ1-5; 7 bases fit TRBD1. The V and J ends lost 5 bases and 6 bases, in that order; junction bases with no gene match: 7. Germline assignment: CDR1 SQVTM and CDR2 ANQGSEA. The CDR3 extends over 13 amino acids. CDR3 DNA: TGCAGCGTTCGTACAGGGGACAGTCAGCCCCAGCATTTT. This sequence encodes CSVRTGDSQPQHF.